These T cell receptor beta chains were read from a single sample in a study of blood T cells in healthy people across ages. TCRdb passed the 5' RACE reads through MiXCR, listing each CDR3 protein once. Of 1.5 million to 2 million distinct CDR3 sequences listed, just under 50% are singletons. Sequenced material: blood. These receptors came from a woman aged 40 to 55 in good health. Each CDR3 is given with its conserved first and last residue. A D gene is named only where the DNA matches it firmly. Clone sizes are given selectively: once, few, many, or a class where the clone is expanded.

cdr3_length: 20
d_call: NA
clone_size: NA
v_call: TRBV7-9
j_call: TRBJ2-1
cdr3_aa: CASSSALWAGAGVTYNEQFF
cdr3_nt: TGTGCCAGCAGCTCCGCCCTGTGGGCGGGGGCTGGTGTCACCTACAATGAGCAGTTCTTC

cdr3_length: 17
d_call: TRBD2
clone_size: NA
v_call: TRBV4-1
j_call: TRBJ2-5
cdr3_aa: CASSQDRLAGDQETQYF
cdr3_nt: TGCGCCAGCAGCCAGGATCGACTAGCGGGGGATCAAGAGACCCAGTACTTC

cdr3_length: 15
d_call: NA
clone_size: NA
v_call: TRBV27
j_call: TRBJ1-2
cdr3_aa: CASSLSGGSTYGYTF
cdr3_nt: TGTGCCAGCAGTTTATCGGGCGGATCTACTTATGGCTACACCTTC

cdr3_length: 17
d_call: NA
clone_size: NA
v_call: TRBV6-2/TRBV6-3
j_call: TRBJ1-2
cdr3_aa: CASSDPKTSRGVIGYTF
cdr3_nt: TGTGCCAGCAGTGACCCCAAAACATCCCGAGGCGTAATTGGCTACACCTTC

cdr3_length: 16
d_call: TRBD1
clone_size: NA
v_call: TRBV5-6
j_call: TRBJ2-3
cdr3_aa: CASSYRTGGLADTQYF
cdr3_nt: TGTGCCAGCAGCTACAGGACAGGGGGATTGGCAGATACGCAGTATTTT

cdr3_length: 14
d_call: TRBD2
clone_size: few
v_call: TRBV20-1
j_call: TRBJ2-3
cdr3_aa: CSAPPGLDTDTQYF
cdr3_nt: TGCAGTGCTCCCCCGGGACTAGACACAGATACGCAGTATTTT

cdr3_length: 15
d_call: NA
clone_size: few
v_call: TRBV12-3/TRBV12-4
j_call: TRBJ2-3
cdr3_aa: CASSLGDGDTDTQYF
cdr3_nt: TGTGCCAGCAGTTTAGGTGACGGAGACACAGATACGCAGTATTTT

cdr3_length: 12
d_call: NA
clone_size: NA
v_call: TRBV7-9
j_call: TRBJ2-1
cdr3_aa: CASSFEAGQGFF
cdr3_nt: TGTGCCAGCAGCTTTGAGGCCGGCCAGGGGTTCTTC

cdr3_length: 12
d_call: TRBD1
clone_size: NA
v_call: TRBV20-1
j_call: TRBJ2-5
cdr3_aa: CSAGDRGQTQYF
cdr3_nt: TGCAGTGCAGGGGACAGGGGTCAGACCCAGTACTTC

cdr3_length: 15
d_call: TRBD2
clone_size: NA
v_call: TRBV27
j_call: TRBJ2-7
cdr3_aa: CAGTPLPTSGYEQYF
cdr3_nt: TGTGCCGGTACGCCCCTTCCGACTAGCGGGTACGAGCAGTACTTC

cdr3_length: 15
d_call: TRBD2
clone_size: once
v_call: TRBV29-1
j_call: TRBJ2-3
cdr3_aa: CSVESRGGRADTQSF
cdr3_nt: TGCAGCGTTGAATCGCGGGGGGGCCGTGCAGATACGCAGTCTTTT

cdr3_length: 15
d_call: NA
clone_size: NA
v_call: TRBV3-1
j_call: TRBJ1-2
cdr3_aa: CASSRDPTGGYGYTF
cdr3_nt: TGTGCCAGCAGCCGAGATCCAACAGGCGGATATGGCTACACCTTC

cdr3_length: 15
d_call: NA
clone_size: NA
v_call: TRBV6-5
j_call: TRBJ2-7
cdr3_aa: CASSYSRGAGYEQYF
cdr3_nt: TGTGCCAGCAGTTACTCTCGGGGCGCCGGCTACGAGCAGTACTTC

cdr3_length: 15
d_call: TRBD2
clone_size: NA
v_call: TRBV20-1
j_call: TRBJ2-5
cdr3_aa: CSARAASGGYNEQYF
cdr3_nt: TGCAGTGCTAGAGCGGCTAGCGGGGGGTATAATGAGCAGTACTTC

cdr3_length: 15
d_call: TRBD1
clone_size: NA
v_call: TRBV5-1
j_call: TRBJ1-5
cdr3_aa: CASSVGQGAVQPQHF
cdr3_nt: TGCGCCAGCAGCGTGGGACAGGGGGCCGTTCAGCCCCAGCATTTT

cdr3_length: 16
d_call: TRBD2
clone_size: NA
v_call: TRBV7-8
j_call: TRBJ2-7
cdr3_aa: CASSQPGAGATYEQYF
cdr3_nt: TGTGCCAGCAGCCAACCCGGAGCGGGGGCTACCTACGAGCAGTACTTC

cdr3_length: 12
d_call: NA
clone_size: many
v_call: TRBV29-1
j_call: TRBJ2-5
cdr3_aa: CSVGQPGETQYF
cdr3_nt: TGCAGCGTTGGACAGCCCGGGGAGACCCAGTACTTC

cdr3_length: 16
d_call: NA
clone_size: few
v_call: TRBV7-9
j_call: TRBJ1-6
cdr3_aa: CASSPLQGGLNSPLHF
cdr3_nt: TGTGCCAGCAGCCCGTTACAAGGGGGGCTTAATTCACCCCTCCACTTT

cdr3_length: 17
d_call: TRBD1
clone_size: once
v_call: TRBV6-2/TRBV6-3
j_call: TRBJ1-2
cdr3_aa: CASSDTGTGEFNYGYTF
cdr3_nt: TGTGCCAGCAGTGATACCGGGACAGGGGAATTTAACTATGGCTACACCTTC

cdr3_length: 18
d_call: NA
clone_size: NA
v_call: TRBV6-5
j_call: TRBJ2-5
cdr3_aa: CASSYANSGTTRRETQYF
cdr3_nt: TGTGCCAGCAGTTACGCAAATTCCGGGACGACCCGTCGGGAGACCCAGTACTTC

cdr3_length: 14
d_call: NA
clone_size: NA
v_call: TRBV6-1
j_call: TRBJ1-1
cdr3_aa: CASRVDRRRTEAFF
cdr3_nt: TGTGCCAGCAGGGTGGACAGAAGAAGGACTGAAGCTTTCTTT

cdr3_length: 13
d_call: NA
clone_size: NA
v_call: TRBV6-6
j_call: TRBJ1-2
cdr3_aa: CASSYEAVLGYTF
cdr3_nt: TGTGCCAGCAGTTACGAGGCGGTTCTTGGCTACACCTTC

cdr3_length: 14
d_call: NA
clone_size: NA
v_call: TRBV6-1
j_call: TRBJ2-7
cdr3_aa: CASSPQTRAYEQYF
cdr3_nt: TGTGCCAGCAGTCCTCAGACACGAGCCTACGAGCAGTACTTC

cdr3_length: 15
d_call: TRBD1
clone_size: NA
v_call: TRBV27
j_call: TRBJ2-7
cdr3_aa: CASRHPGQGSYEQYF
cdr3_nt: TGTGCCAGCAGACATCCGGGACAGGGATCCTACGAGCAGTACTTC

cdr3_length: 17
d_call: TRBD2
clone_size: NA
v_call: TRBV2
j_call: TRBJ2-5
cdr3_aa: CASSELGGGAHQETQYF
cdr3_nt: TGTGCCAGCAGTGAATTGGGCGGGGGGGCCCATCAAGAGACCCAGTACTTC

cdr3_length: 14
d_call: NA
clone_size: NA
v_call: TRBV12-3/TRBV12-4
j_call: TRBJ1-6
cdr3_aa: CASSLLQINSPLHF
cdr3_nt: TGTGCCAGCAGTTTATTACAGATTAATTCACCCCTCCACTTT

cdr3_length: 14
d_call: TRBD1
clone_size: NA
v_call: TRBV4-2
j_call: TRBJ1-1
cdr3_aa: CASSSPRQGEKAFF
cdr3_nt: TGTGCCAGCTCTAGCCCCAGACAGGGGGAAAAAGCTTTCTTT

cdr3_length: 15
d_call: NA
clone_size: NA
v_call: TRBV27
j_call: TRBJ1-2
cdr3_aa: CASSLSMTASYGYTF
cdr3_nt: TGTGCCAGCAGTTTATCGATGACAGCTTCATATGGCTACACCTTC

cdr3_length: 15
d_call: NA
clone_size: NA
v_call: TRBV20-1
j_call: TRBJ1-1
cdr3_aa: CSARDRGGRITEAFF
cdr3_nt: TGCAGTGCTAGAGATCGGGGGGGTAGGATCACTGAAGCTTTCTTT

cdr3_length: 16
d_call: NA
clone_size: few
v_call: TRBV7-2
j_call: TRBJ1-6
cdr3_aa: CASSQDPWGSNSPLHF
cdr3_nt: TGTGCCAGCAGCCAGGACCCGTGGGGGAGCAATTCACCCCTCCACTTT

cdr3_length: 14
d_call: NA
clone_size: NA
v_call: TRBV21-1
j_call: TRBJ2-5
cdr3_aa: CASSKEDRQETQYF
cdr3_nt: TGTGCCAGCAGCAAAGAGGATCGGCAAGAGACCCAGTACTTC

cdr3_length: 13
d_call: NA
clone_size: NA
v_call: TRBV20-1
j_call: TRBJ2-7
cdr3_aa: CSARLRLYNEQYF
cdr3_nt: TGCAGTGCTCGACTGCGGCTCTACAATGAGCAGTACTTC

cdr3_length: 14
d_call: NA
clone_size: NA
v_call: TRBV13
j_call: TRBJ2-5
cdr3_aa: CASSLGRNLETQYF
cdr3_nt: TGTGCCAGCAGCTTAGGGCGGAATTTGGAGACCCAGTACTTC